The text below deals with one T cell receptor beta chain. Sequencing was performed with immunoSEQ multiplex PCR; in TCRdb, only in-frame clones are kept and a portion is missing. The sample holds hundreds of thousands of clones, around 89% seen once. This CDR3 is built from 13 residues. Germline assignment: CDR1 SNHLY and CDR2 FYNNEI. The J segment lost 5 bases and the V segment lost 7 bases, leaving 8 bases of the junction unmatched. This entry belongs to a study of blood T cell repertoires in COVID-19. Input material: PBMCs or T cells enriched from blood (not recorded which). The rearrangement uses TRBV2 and TRBJ2-7; 7 bases are shared with TRBD1. This receptor was identified in a man aged 30-40 years who had been exposed to COVID-19. CDR3 residues: CASKGGRVDEQYF. CDR3 nucleotides: TGTGCCAGCAAAGGGGGCAGGGTGGACGAGCAGTACTTC.